The clone carrying this TCR beta chain is medium-sized (0.01 to 0.1%) in the sample. What it binds is unknown. The data originate from a study of vaccination and CD4 T cells after COVID-19. Overall study results and limits: Only after vaccination were a median 86.3% of convalescents' reactive clones seen.

The Oncomine TCR Beta short-read assay was applied to DNA of cultured CD4+ T cells. From the PCR reads, TCRdb called clonotypes with MiXCR, one entry per CDR3 protein. The sample lists approximately 9,500 distinct CDR3 sequences, about 33% seen once, with around 9.6% in the top ten. Treatment defined: roughly ten-day PBMC culture with coronavirus spike peptide pools or control peptides (ViraFEST assay). Days 3 and 7 were when half the medium was replaced with fresh IL-2 medium. The material sequenced was CD4+ T cells from blood, cultured in vitro, taken after SARS-CoV-2 vaccination. This sequence originates from a human donor who had recovered from COVID-19.

CDR3 DNA sequence: TGCAGTGCTAGACAACGCCTGGACACCCACTCTGGAAACACCATATATTTT. Its protein product is CSARQRLDTHSGNTIYF. The chain has TRBV20-1 and TRBJ1-3, with D possibly being TRBD1 (5 bases). Trimming cost V 2 bases and J 0 bases, with 17 bases left between them. From germline, CDR1 is DFQATT and CDR2 SNEGSKA (reference sequence). The CDR3 is 17 residues long.